This T cell receptor (beta chain) was sequenced in a study of CD8+ T cells in alopecia areata. RNA extraction and reverse transcription yielded cDNA as sequencing template. Profiling relied on immunoSEQ multiplex PCR, and the TCRdb table lists in-frame clones only, not all of them. The sample consists of 50,000 to 70,000 clones, about 40% of them appearing once. T lymphocytes (CD4+ and CD8+) were sorted from PBMCs. The sequenced material came from NKG2D-low CD8+ T cells sorted from blood. The receptor was derived from a human donor with alopecia areata.

The CDR3 DNA reads TGCGCCAGCAGCTGGGGGGACGGTTCCTACGAGCAGTACTTC. Translating gives CASSWGDGSYEQYF. V usage is TRBV5-1 and J usage is TRBJ2-7; a weak D match, TRBD2 (6 bases). CDR1 is SGHRS and CDR2 is YFSETQ in the germline V gene. There are 14 residues in the CDR3. Trimming took 3 bases from V and 1 from J, leaving 11 bases between them. The full variable domain, its missing parts supplied by reference TRBV5-1 and TRBJ2-7, is KAGVTQTPRYLIKTRGQQVTLSCSPISGHRSVSWYQQTPGQGLQFLFEYFSETQRNKGNFPGRFSGRQFSNSRSEMNVSTLELGDSALYLCASSWGDGSYEQYFGPGTRLTVT.